This T cell receptor (beta chain) came from a study of blood T cell repertoires in COVID-19. Study summary: The United States, Italy and Spain were the sources of the acute and convalescent COVID-19 samples. The cDNA or gDNA used as material had been derived from T cells, B-cell-depleted T cells, or PBMCs.

Per the germline V gene, CDR1 is SGDLS and CDR2 is YYNGEE. V trimming: 4 bases; J trimming: 0 bases; junction bases outside the gene matches: 15. The CDR3 covers 19 residues. Under the authors' procedure: How many nucleated cells were present was estimated from reference gene primer amplification. Profiled with immunoSEQ multiplex PCR; TCRdb holds only in-frame clones, not every one. V and J calls and clone size follow that table, whereas D and trimming were derived from the DNA. Seen here are about 60,000 clones, over 80% observed once, and the top ten hold 8.3%. The sample comprised peripheral blood. The sequence derives from a human donor with active COVID-19. The donor label of this sample is uncertain. The chain is built from TRBV9 and TRBJ2-3, with 9 positions matching TRBD2. The CDR3 nucleotides read TGTGCCAGCAGCCCCTTTAGCGGGAGAGGGGGTTCTAGCACAGATACGCAGTATTTT. It encodes CASSPFSGRGGSSTDTQYF.